Listed here are 23 T cell receptor beta chains from one sample, sequenced in a study of T cells after yellow fever vaccination. Each CDR3 protein gets one entry after TCRdb re-called the 5' RACE reads with MiXCR. The sample holds 450,000 to 650,000 distinct CDR3 sequences; roughly 14% are singletons and the top ten take about an eighth. The specimen comprised PBMCs, sampled on the day of the yellow fever booster vaccination. The source of these receptors is a man aged 25 to 40 who received the YFV17D yellow fever vaccine.

The chain is built from TRBV25-1 and TRBJ2-1; D is undetermined. The germline gives CDR1 MGHDK, CDR2 SYGVNS. The CDR3 is 11 amino acids. V lost 4 bases to trimming and J lost 7 bases, with 5 bases between them. CDR3 loop: CASSGSNEQFF. The CDR3 DNA reads TGTGCCAGCAGTGGGTCAAATGAGCAGTTCTTC.

This clonotype occurred a few times. The V gene is TRBV5-5, the J gene TRBJ2-2, with D tentatively TRBD2 (5 bases). The CDR3 contains 13 residues. From germline, CDR1 is SGHKS and CDR2 YYEKEE (reference sequence). Between the trimmed V and J ends, which lost 6 bases and 6 bases, there was a span of 12 bases. CDR3 loop: CASNEGPSGELFF. CDR3 nucleotides: TGTGCCAGCAACGAGGGCCCATCCGGGGAGCTGTTTTTT.

V usage is TRBV7-8 and J usage is TRBJ2-6; tentative D call: TRBD2 (6 bases). Looked up from germline, CDR1 is SGHVS and CDR2 is FQNEAQ. This CDR3 has 14 amino acids. V was cut by 8 bases and J by 0 bases, with 8 bases left in between. CDR3 residues: CASLLASGANVLTF. In DNA form, the CDR3 reads TGTGCCAGCCTACTAGCCTCTGGGGCCAACGTCCTGACTTTC.

In its sample, this clonotype was seen a few times. The rearrangement uses TRBV27 and TRBJ1-1; D is uncertain. Between the trimmed V and J ends, which lost 2 bases and 0 bases, there was a span of 10 bases. This CDR3 is 15 amino acids long. The germline V gene has CDR1 MNHEY and CDR2 SMNVEV (reference sequence). The CDR3 DNA reads as TGTGCCAGCAGTTTAAGGGTGGGCATGAACACTGAAGCTTTCTTT. Translating gives CASSLRVGMNTEAFF.

This clonotype was observed a handful of times. V gene TRBV5-1 combines with J gene TRBJ1-4, with D possibly TRBD1 on 6 matching bases. The V gene's germline CDR1 is SGHRS and CDR2 YFSETQ. V was clipped by 0 bases and J by 4 bases, with 13 bases between them. This CDR3 has 16 amino acids. The CDR3 reads CASSLGQGHVNEKLFF. DNA for the CDR3: TGCGCCAGCAGCTTGGGGCAGGGGCATGTTAATGAAAAACTGTTTTTT. Full variable domain (remainder filled in from reference TRBV5-1 and TRBJ1-4): KAGVTQTPRYLIKTRGQQVTLSCSPISGHRSVSWYQQTPGQGLQFLFEYFSETQRNKGNFPGRFSGRQFSNSRSEMNVSTLELGDSALYLCASSLGQGHVNEKLFFGSGTQLSVL.

The chain is built from TRBV29-1 and TRBJ2-1, with 7 bases identical to TRBD1. Germline V lookup: CDR1 SQVTM, CDR2 ANQGSEA. The length of the CDR3 is 12 residues. V shed 8 bases and J 4 bases; nucleotides not matched to a gene: 5. CDR3 residues: CSPRDSYNEQFF. CDR3 in DNA: TGCAGCCCGAGGGACAGTTACAATGAGCAGTTCTTC.

The chain couples TRBV5-4 to TRBJ2-7, with TRBD2 matching 11 bases. CDR1 SGHNT and CDR2 YYREEE come from the germline V gene (reference sequence). The CDR3 contains 17 residues. The V and J ends lost 0 bases and 3 bases, in that order; junction bases with no gene match: 8. CDR3 amino acids: CASSLGVSSGRFYEQYF. In DNA form, the CDR3 reads TGTGCCAGCAGCTTGGGTGTATCTAGCGGGAGGTTCTACGAGCAGTACTTC.

The chain links TRBV20-1 to TRBJ2-7, with TRBD2 identical over 11 bases. The CDR3 covers 16 residues. Trimming cost V 3 bases and J 5 bases; bases outside gene matches: 12. Germline loops: CDR1 DFQATT, CDR2 SNEGSKA (reference sequence). For the CDR3, the DNA is TGCAGTGCTAGTTTTCCAACTAGCGGGAGCAGAAACGAGCAGTACTTC. It is translated as CSASFPTSGSRNEQYF.

This clonotype has at least ten counts. This chain joins TRBV15 and TRBJ2-5; 9 bases map to TRBD2. This CDR3 contains 15 residues. CDR1 and CDR2 (germline): LNHNV, YYDKDF (reference sequence). Losses at the gene ends were 3 bases for V and 4 bases for J; bases not matched to a gene: 6. CDR3 in amino acids: CATSRMGAGGETQYF. In DNA, the CDR3 is TGTGCCACCAGCAGGATGGGAGCGGGAGGAGAGACCCAGTACTTC. Full variable domain (rest looked up from reference TRBV15 and TRBJ2-5): DAMVIQNPRYQVTQFGKPVTLSCSQTLNHNVMYWYQQKSSQAPKLLFHYYDKDFNNEADTPDNFQSRRPNTSFCFLDIRSPGLGDTAMYLCATSRMGAGGETQYFGPGTRLLVL.

Only a few counts were recorded for this clonotype. The chain uses TRBV12-3 or TRBV12-4 and TRBJ2-3, with a possible D match to TRBD2 (5 bases). Trimming stripped 7 bases from V and 1 base from J, with 9 bases between. CDR3 size: 13 residues. The CDR3 here is CASNAAGTDTQYF. The CDR3 coding sequence is TGTGCCAGCAACGCAGCGGGCACAGATACGCAGTATTTT.

This clonotype came up a few times. The DNA for the CDR3 is TGTGCCAGCAGTTCACTGGGGGGCGAACAGCCCCAGCATTTT. It specifies CASSSLGGEQPQHF. The chain is built from TRBV7-8 and TRBJ1-5; tentative D call: TRBD1 (6 bases). There are 14 residues in the CDR3. The V gene's germline CDR1 is SGHVS and CDR2 FQNEAQ. V lost 6 bases and J 7 bases, leaving 16 bases between the germline ends.

Only a few counts were recorded for this clonotype. The genes are TRBV6-2 or TRBV6-3 and TRBJ2-7; D is unresolved. CDR1 is MNHEY, CDR2 SVGEGT, per germline. The V end lost 8 bases, the J end lost 0 bases, and 8 bases lay between the germline ends. This CDR3 has 12 residues. CDR3 sequence: CASLRSSYEQYF. DNA of the CDR3: TGTGCCAGCCTTCGGAGCTCCTACGAGCAGTACTTC.

This clonotype was counted a few times. The chain joins TRBV4-3 to TRBJ1-5; possible D gene TRBD1, 6 bases. The ends were cut back, 3 bases at V and 10 bases at J, with 19 bases in the middle. The length of the CDR3 is 15 residues. Germline V gene data show CDR1 as LGHNA and CDR2 as YSLEER. The CDR3 region is CASSHSFTGSEPQHF. CDR3 nucleotide sequence: TGCGCCAGCAGCCACTCGTTTACAGGGAGTGAACCCCAGCATTTT.

This clonotype was observed at least ten times. This sequence joins TRBV5-6 and TRBJ2-7, with D possibly being TRBD2 (7 bases). The CDR3 has 15 amino acids. CDR1 and CDR2 (germline): SGHDT, YYEEEE. V was pared by 7 bases and J by 5 bases, with 22 bases between. As DNA, the CDR3 is TGTGCCAGCCTCCGTGTCGGGGGGCGCGTCCACGAGCAGTACTTC. This sequence encodes CASLRVGGRVHEQYF.

The rearrangement joins TRBV30 to TRBJ1-2; no firm D call. Germline CDR1 and CDR2: GTSNPN and SVGIG (reference sequence). Trimming pared 0 bases from V and 8 bases from J, leaving 7 bases between. This CDR3 has 11 residues. This chain's CDR3 is CAWSVDRGYTF. CDR3 sequence (DNA): TGTGCCTGGAGTGTAGACCGGGGCTACACCTTC.

This clonotype was observed many times. The genes are TRBV12-3 or TRBV12-4 and TRBJ2-3; 8 nucleotides line up with TRBD2. Trimming cost V 5 bases and J 6 bases; bases outside gene matches: 10. This CDR3 spans 15 amino acids. CDR3 residues: CASSQGTRLGDTQYF. For the CDR3, the DNA is TGTGCCAGCAGTCAGGGGACTAGACTTGGTGATACGCAGTATTTT.

This clonotype was recorded a few times. V and J are TRBV7-2 and TRBJ2-7; D not certain. Trimming shortened V by 1 base and J by 3 bases, and 13 bases separated the two germline ends. The germline CDR1 and CDR2 sequences are SGHTA and FQGNSA. CDR3 length: 15 residues. In DNA, the CDR3 is TGTGCCAGCAGCTTAGGAGGCGTTCCCAGCTACGAGCAGTACTTC. This codes for CASSLGGVPSYEQYF.

This chain connects TRBV5-4 to TRBJ1-1; perhaps TRBD1 as D (5 bases). Germline V gives CDR1 SGHNT, CDR2 YYREEE (reference sequence). CDR3 length: 16 amino acids. Trimming removed 2 bases from V and 1 base from J, with 15 bases in between. CDR3 DNA sequence: TGTGCCAGCAGCTTCATCCGAGGGACCCAGAACACTGAAGCTTTCTTT. This gives the protein CASSFIRGTQNTEAFF.

V is TRBV7-9 and J is TRBJ2-4, with D maybe TRBD1 (5 bases). Germline V lookup: CDR1 SEHNR, CDR2 FQNEAQ (reference sequence). The CDR3 has 12 amino acids. The V end was cut by 2 bases, the J end by 12 bases, with 11 bases between. CDR3 protein: CASSLTGRHQYF. The CDR3 DNA is TGTGCCAGCAGCTTAACAGGACGTCATCAGTACTTC.

The V gene is TRBV24-1, the J gene TRBJ2-2, with D uncertain. CDR3 length equals 14 residues. V lost 0 bases, J lost 8 bases, and 9 bases lay in between. Germline CDR1 reads KGHDR; CDR2 reads SFDVKD. The CDR3 reads CATSDLRLAGELFF. The CDR3 bases are TGTGCCACCAGTGATTTGCGGCTGGCGGGGGAGCTGTTTTTT.

This clonotype was counted ten times or more. This chain joins TRBV7-3 and TRBJ2-5; tentatively, D is TRBD1 or TRBD2 (6 bases each). V was shortened by 5 bases and J by 4 bases, with 11 bases between the two germline ends. This CDR3 contains 13 residues. CDR1 is SGHTA, CDR2 FQGTGA, per germline. CDR3 DNA sequence: TGTGCCAGCAGCAAACAGGGAGGAGAGACCCAGTACTTC. It is translated as CASSKQGGETQYF.

This clonotype occurred a few times. This chain connects TRBV7-2 to TRBJ2-7; TRBD2 might be the D (6 bases). There are 15 residues in the CDR3. Germline values: CDR1 SGHTA, CDR2 FQGNSA. V was cut by 2 bases and J by 0 bases, with 11 bases left in between. The CDR3 coding sequence is TGTGCCAGCAGCTTAAACCGGGACTTCTCCTACGAGCAGTACTTC. Protein: CASSLNRDFSYEQYF.

V usage is TRBV27 and J usage is TRBJ1-2; 7 bases map to TRBD1. The V and J ends lost 6 bases and 1 base, in that order; junction bases with no gene match: 5. Germline V gene data show CDR1 as MNHEY and CDR2 as SMNVEV (reference sequence). The CDR3 spans 14 residues. The DNA of the CDR3 is TGTGCCAGCAGGGAAGACAGGGATAACTATGGCTACACCTTC. Its translation: CASREDRDNYGYTF.